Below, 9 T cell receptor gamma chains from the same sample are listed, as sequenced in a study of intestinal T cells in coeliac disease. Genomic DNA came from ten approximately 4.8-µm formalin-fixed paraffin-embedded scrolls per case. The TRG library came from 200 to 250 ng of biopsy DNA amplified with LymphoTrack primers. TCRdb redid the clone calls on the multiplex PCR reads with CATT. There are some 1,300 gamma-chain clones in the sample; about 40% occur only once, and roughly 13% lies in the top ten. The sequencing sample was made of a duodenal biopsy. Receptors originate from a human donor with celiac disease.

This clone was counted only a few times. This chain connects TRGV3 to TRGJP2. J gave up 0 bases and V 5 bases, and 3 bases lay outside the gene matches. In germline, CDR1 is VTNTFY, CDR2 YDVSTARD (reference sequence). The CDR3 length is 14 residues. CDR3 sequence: CATWVYSSDWIKTF. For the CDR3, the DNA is TGTGCCACCTGGGTTTATAGTAGTGATTGGATCAAGACGTTT.

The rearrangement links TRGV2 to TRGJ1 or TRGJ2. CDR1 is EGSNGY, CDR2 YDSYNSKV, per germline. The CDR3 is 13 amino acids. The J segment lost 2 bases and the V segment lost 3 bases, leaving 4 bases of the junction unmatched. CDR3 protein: CATWDLYYYKKLF. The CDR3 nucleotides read TGTGCCACCTGGGACCTCTATTATTATAAGAAACTCTTT.

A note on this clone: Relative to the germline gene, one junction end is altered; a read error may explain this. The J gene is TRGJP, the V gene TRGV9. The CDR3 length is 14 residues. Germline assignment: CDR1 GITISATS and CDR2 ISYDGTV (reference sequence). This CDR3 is CALWEIRVGQKKVF. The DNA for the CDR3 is TGTGCCTTGTGGGAGATTAGAGTTGGGCAAAAAAAGGTGTTC.

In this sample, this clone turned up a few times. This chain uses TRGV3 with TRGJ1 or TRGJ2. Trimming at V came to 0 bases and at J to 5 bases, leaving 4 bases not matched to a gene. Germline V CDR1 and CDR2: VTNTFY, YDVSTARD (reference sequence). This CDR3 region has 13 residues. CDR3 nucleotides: TGTGCCACCTGGGACAGGGGGGATTATAAGAAACTCTTT. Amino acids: CATWDRGDYKKLF.

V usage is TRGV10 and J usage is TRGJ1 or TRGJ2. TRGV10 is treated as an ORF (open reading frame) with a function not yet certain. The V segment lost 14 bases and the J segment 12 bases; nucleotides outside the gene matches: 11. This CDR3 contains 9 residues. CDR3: CARGKGKLF. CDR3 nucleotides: TGTGCTCGTGGGAAGGGGAAACTCTTT.

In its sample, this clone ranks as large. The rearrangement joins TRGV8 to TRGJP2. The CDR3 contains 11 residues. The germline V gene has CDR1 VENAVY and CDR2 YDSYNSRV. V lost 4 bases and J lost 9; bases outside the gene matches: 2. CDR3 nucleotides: TGTGCCACCTGGGAATATTGGATCAAGACGTTT. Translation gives CATWEYWIKTF.

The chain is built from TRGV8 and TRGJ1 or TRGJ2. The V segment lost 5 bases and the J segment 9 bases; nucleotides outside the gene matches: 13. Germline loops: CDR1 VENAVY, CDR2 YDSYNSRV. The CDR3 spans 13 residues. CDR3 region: CATWGEIISKKLF. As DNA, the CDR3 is TGTGCCACCTGGGGGGAGATTATTAGTAAGAAACTCTTT.

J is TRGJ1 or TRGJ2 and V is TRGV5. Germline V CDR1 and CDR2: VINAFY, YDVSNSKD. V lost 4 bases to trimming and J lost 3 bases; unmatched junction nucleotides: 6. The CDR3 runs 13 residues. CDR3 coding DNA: TGTGCCACCTGGGAGTACCTTTATTATAAGAAACTCTTT. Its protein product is CATWEYLYYKKLF.

Here the CDR3 reads CATWDGKKNSSDWIKTF. The DNA for the CDR3 is TGTGCCACCTGGGACGGGAAAAAAAATAGTAGTGATTGGATCAAGACGTTT. V gene TRGV2 combines with J gene TRGJP2. The V segment lost 0 bases and the J segment 0 bases; nucleotides outside the gene matches: 7. CDR3 length: 17 residues. Germline lookup yields CDR1 EGSNGY and CDR2 YDSYNSKV.